The clone carrying this T cell receptor (beta chain) has a handful of counts. The data were obtained in a study of cytomegalovirus exposure and HLA in healthy donors. CDR1 is MGHRA and CDR2 is YSYEKL in the germline V gene. V lost 2 bases and J lost 0, with 19 bases in between. The CDR3 contains 18 residues. The PCR employed 60 Vbeta primers together with 13 Jbeta primers. Clones were sequenced by immunoSEQ multiplex PCR, and TCRdb holds only the in-frame ones, with some missing. The sample includes 120,000 or so clones, 60% to 85% of them seen just once. This rearrangement joins TRBV4-1 to TRBJ2-5, with a weak D call TRBD2 (5 bases). This TCR derives from a woman in her thirties or forties in good health and CMV-seronegative. The specimen was PBMCs. CDR3 loop: CASSQSPPPRGYQETQYF. CDR3 nucleotide sequence: TGCGCCAGCAGCCAATCACCCCCACCCCGAGGGTACCAAGAGACCCAGTACTTC.